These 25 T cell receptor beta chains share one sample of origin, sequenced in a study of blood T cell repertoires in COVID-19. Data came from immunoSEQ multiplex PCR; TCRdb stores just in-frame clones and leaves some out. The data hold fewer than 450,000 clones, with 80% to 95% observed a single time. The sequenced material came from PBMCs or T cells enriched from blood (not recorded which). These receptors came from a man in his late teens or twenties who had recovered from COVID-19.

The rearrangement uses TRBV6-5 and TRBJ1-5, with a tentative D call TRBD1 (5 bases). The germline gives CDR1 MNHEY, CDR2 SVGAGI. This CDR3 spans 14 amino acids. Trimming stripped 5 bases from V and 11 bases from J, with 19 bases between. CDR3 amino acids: CASSPKTETTAQHF. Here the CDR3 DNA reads TGTGCCAGCAGTCCAAAGACAGAGACGACGGCCCAGCATTTT.

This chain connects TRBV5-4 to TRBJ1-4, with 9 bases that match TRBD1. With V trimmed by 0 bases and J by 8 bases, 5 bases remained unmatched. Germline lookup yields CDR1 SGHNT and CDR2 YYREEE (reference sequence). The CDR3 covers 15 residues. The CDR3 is CASSLVGQGNEKLFF. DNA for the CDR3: TGTGCCAGCAGCTTGGTGGGACAGGGTAACGAAAAACTGTTTTTT.

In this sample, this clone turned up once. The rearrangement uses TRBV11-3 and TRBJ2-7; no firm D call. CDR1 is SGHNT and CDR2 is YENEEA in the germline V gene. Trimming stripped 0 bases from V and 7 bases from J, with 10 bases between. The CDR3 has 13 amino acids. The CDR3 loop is CASSLDLVEEQYF. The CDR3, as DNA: TGTGCCAGCAGCTTAGATCTAGTGGAGGAGCAGTACTTC. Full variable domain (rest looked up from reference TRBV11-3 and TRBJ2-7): EAGVVQSPRYKIIEKKQPVAFWCNPISGHNTLYWYLQNLGQGPELLIRYENEEAVDDSQLPKDRFSAERLKGVDSTLKIQPAELGDSAVYLCASSLDLVEEQYFGPGTRLTVT.

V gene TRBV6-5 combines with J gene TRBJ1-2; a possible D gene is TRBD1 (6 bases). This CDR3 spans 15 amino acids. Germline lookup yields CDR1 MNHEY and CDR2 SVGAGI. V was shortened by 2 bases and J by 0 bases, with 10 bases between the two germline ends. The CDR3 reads CASSYQTGPNYGYTF. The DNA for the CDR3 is TGTGCCAGCAGTTACCAGACAGGCCCTAACTATGGCTACACCTTC.

The CDR3 sequence is CASSSFGGQGTEAFF. The CDR3 region has the DNA TGTGCCAGCAGCTCCTTCGGGGGACAGGGCACTGAAGCTTTCTTT. The gene calls are TRBV11-2 and TRBJ1-1; 9 bases map to TRBD1. Unmatched junction bases numbered 7, after V lost 4 bases and J lost 4 bases. CDR1 and CDR2 (germline): SGHAT, FQNNGV. The CDR3 contains 15 residues. The full variable domain, in which reference TRBV11-2 and TRBJ1-1 provide the parts outside the CDR3, is EAGVAQSPRYKIIEKRQSVAFWCNPISGHATLYWYQQILGQGPKLLIQFQNNGVVDDSQLPKDRFSAERLKGVDSTLKIQPAKLEDSAVYLCASSSFGGQGTEAFFGQGTRLTVV.

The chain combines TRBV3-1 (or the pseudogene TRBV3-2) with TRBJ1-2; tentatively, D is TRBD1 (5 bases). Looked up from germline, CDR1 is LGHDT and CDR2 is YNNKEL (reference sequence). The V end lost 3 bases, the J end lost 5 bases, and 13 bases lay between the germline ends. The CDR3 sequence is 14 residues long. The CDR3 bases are TGTGCCAGCAGCCATGGAATACAGGCTTATGGCTACACCTTC. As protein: CASSHGIQAYGYTF.

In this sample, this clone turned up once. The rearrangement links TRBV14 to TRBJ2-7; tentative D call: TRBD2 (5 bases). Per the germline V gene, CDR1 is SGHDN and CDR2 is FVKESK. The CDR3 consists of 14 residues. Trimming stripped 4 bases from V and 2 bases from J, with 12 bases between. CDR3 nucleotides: TGTGCCAGCAGCCCTGGACTGGGAACCTACGAGCAGTACTTC. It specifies CASSPGLGTYEQYF.

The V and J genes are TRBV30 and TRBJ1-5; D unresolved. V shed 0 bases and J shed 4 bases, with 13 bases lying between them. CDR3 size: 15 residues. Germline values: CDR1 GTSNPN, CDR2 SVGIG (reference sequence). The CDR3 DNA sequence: TGTGCCTGGAGTGTACGGGAGCTGAGGAATCAGCCCCAGCATTTT. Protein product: CAWSVRELRNQPQHF. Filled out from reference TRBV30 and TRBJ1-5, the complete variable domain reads SQTIHQWPATLVQPVGSPLSLECTVEGTSNPNLYWYRQAAGRGLQLLFYSVGIGQISSEVPQNLSASRPQDRQFILSSKKLLLSDSGFYLCAWSVRELRNQPQHFGDGTRLSIL.

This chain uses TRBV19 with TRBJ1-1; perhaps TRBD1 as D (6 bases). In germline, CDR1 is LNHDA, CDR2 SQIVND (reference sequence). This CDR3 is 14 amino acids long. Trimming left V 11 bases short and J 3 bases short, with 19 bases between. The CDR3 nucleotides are TGTGCCGCAACCGGGACAACGTTGGACACTGAAGCTTTCTTT. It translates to CAATGTTLDTEAFF. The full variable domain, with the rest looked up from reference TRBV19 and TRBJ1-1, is DGGITQSPKYLFRKEGQNVTLSCEQNLNHDAMYWYRQDPGQGLRLIYYSQIVNDFQKGDIAEGYSVSREKKESFPLTVTSAQKNPTAFYLCAATGTTLDTEAFFGQGTRLTVV.

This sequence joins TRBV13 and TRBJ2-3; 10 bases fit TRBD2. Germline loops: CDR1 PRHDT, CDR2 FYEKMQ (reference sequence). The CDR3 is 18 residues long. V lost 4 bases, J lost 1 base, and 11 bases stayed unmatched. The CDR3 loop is CASSYGLAVSGGTDTQYF. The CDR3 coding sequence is TGTGCCAGCAGCTACGGACTAGCGGTCTCGGGGGGCACAGATACGCAGTATTTT.

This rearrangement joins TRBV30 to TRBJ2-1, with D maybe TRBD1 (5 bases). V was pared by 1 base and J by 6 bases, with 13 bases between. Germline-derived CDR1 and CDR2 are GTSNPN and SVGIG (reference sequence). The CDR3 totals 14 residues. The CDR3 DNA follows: TGTGCCTGGAGTGACGGTAAGGGGTCCAATGAGCAGTTCTTC. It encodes CAWSDGKGSNEQFF.

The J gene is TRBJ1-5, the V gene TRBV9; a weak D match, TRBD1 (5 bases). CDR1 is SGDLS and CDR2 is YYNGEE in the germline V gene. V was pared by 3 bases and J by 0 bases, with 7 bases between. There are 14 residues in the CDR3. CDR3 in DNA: TGTGCCAGCAGCGAACAGGATAGCAATCAGCCCCAGCATTTT. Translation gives CASSEQDSNQPQHF.

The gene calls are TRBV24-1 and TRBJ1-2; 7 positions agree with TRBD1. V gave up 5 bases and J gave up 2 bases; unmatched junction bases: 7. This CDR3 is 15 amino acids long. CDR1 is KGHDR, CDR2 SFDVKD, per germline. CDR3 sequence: CATSATGDLNYGYTF. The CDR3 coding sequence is TGTGCCACCAGTGCTACAGGGGATCTAAACTATGGCTACACCTTC.

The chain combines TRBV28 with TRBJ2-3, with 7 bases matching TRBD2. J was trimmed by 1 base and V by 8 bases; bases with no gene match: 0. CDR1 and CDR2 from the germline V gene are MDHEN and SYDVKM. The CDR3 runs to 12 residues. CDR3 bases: TGTGCCAGCGCGGGAGGCACAGATACGCAGTATTTT. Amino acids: CASAGGTDTQYF. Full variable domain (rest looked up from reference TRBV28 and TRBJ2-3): DVKVTQSSRYLVKRTGEKVFLECVQDMDHENMFWYRQDPGLGLRLIYFSYDVKMKEKGDIPEGYSVSREKKERFSLILESASTNQTSMYLCASAGGTDTQYFGPGTRLTVL.

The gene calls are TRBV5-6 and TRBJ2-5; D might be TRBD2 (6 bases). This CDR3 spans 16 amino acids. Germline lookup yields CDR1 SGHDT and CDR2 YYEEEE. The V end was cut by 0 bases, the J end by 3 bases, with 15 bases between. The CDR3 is CASSLVPGDLEETQYF. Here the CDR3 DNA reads TGTGCCAGCAGCTTGGTCCCCGGGGACTTAGAAGAGACCCAGTACTTC.

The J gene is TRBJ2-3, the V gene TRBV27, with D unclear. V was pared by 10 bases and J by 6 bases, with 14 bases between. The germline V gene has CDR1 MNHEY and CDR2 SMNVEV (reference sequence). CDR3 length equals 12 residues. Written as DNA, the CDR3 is TGTGCCACCGCTGTCCGGGTGGATACGCAGTATTTT. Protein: CATAVRVDTQYF.

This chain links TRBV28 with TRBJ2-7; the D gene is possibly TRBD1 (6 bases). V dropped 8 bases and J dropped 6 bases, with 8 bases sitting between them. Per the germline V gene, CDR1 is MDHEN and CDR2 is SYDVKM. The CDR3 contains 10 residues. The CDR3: CASADSEQYF. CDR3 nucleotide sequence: TGTGCCAGCGCGGACAGCGAGCAGTACTTC.

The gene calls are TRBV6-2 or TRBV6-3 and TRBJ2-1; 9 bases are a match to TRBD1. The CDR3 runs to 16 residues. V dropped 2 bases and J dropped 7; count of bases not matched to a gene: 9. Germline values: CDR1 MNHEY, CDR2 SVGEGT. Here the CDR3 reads CASSYPDRGLLNEQFF. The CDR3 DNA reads TGTGCCAGCAGTTACCCCGACAGGGGGTTACTGAATGAGCAGTTCTTC.

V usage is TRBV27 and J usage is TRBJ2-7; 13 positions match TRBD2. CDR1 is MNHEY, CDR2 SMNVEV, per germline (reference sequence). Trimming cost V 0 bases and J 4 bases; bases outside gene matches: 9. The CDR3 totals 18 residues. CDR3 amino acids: CASSLSLTSGRARYEQYF. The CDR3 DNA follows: TGTGCCAGCAGTTTATCGTTAACTAGCGGGAGGGCCCGGTACGAGCAGTACTTC.

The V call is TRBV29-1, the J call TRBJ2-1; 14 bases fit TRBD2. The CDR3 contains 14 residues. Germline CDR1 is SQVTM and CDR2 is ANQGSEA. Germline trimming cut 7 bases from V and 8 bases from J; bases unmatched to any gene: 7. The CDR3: CSAGLAGALYEQFF. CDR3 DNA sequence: TGCAGCGCGGGACTAGCGGGAGCTTTATATGAGCAGTTCTTC.

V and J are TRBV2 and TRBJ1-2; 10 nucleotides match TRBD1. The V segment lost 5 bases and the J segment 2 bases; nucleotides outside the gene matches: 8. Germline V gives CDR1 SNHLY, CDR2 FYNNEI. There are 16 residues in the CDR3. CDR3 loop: CASSYTGTGANYGYTF. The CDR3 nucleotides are TGTGCCAGCAGTTATACCGGGACAGGGGCCAACTATGGCTACACCTTC.

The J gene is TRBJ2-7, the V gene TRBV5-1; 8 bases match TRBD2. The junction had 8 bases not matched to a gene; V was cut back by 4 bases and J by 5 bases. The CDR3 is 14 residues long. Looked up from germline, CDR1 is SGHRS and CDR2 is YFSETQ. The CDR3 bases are TGCGCCAGCAGCACCAGAGCGGGAGCAAACGAGCAGTACTTC. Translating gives CASSTRAGANEQYF. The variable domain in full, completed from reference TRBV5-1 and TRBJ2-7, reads KAGVTQTPRYLIKTRGQQVTLSCSPISGHRSVSWYQQTPGQGLQFLFEYFSETQRNKGNFPGRFSGRQFSNSRSEMNVSTLELGDSALYLCASSTRAGANEQYFGPGTRLTVT.

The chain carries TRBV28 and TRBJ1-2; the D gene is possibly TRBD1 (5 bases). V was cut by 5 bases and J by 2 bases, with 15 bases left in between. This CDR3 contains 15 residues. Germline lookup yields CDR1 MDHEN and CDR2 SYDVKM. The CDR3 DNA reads TGTGCCAGCAGTAGATATGTCAGGGAAAACTATGGCTACACCTTC. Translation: CASSRYVRENYGYTF.

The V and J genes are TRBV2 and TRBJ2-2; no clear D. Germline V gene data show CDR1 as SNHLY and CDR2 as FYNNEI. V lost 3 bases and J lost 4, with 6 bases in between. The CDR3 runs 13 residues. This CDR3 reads CASSEGSTGELFF. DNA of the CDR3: TGTGCCAGCAGTGAGGGCAGCACCGGGGAGCTGTTTTTT.

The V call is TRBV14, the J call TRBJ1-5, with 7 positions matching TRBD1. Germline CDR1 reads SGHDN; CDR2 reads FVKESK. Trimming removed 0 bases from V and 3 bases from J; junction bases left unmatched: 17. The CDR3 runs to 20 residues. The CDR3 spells CASSQERGGQAQCSNQPQHF. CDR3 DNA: TGTGCCAGCAGCCAAGAAAGGGGCGGACAGGCGCAATGTTCCAATCAGCCCCAGCATTTT.